Below are 17 T cell receptor beta chains sequenced from a single sample in a study of graft-versus-host responses after intestinal transplantation (dated by TCRdb to the early 2020s). Their antigens remain unidentified. The library came from the immunoSEQ multiplex PCR assay. TCRdb holds this immuneACCESS table with in-frame rearrangements only. Some clones are missing; in checked studies, unresolved V genes explain under half, and the rest has no known cause. For this sample the table gives 75,000 to 95,000 clones, of which approximately 94% were detected only once. In total, the top ten clones hold more than 1.5% of the sample. This specimen's time point label, interpreted: cells obtained before transplantation from donor or recipient. The sample here was unstimulated CD8+ T cells sorted from spleen or lymph node cells, taken before intestinal transplant. The origin of the receptors is a human donor who received an intestinal transplant.

The gene calls are TRBV7-9 and TRBJ2-7, with 12 bases fitting TRBD1. The junction had 7 bases not matched to a gene; V was cut back by 5 bases and J by 5 bases. Germline assignment: CDR1 SEHNR and CDR2 FQNEAQ (reference sequence). This CDR3 has 15 amino acids. The CDR3 region is CASSEGQGARNEQYF. The DNA of the CDR3 is TGTGCCAGCAGCGAGGGACAGGGGGCGAGGAACGAGCAGTACTTC.

The rearrangement links TRBV5-4 to TRBJ2-3; 10 nucleotides align to TRBD2. CDR3 length: 19 amino acids. The V gene's germline CDR1 is SGHNT and CDR2 YYREEE (reference sequence). J lost 4 bases, V lost 0 bases, and 14 bases had no gene match. For the CDR3, the DNA is TGTGCCAGCAGCTTGGGGGGTCGGGCTAGCGGGGGATGTGCAGATACGCAGTATTTT. It encodes CASSLGGRASGGCADTQYF.

V gene TRBV9 combines with J gene TRBJ2-7; no reliable D call. CDR1 and CDR2 from the germline V gene are SGDLS and YYNGEE. This CDR3 spans 14 amino acids. V was shortened by 0 bases and J by 0 bases, with 7 bases between the two germline ends. The CDR3 nucleotides read TGTGCCAGCAGCGTAGAGAAGAGCTCCTACGAGCAGTACTTC. Amino acids: CASSVEKSSYEQYF.

V is TRBV7-8 and J is TRBJ1-1; D possibly corresponds to TRBD1 (5 bases). The CDR3 length is 14 residues. In germline, CDR1 is SGHVS, CDR2 FQNEAQ. V lost 2 bases and J 5 bases, leaving 12 bases between the germline ends. This chain's CDR3 is CASSLTGGRTEAFF. The DNA for the CDR3 is TGTGCCAGCAGCTTAACAGGTGGGAGGACTGAAGCTTTCTTT.

The chain uses TRBV19 and TRBJ2-7; 9 bases fit TRBD2. The germline V gene has CDR1 LNHDA and CDR2 SQIVND (reference sequence). This CDR3 is built from 17 residues. Losses at the gene ends were 1 base for V and 2 bases for J; bases not matched to a gene: 9. This CDR3 reads CASSIGSVAGDPYEQYF. The CDR3 nucleotides are TGTGCCAGTAGTATAGGGTCGGTAGCGGGAGACCCCTACGAGCAGTACTTC.

This chain links TRBV13 with TRBJ2-1, with 15 bases matching TRBD2. Germline loops: CDR1 PRHDT, CDR2 FYEKMQ (reference sequence). J was trimmed by 8 bases and V by 7 bases; bases with no gene match: 9. The CDR3 has 16 residues. The CDR3: CASTQGGTSGGYEQFF. The CDR3 bases are TGTGCCAGCACCCAAGGCGGGACTAGCGGGGGGTATGAGCAGTTCTTC.

This clone was found a few times. The chain couples TRBV4-1 to TRBJ1-5; D is uncertain. Germline loops: CDR1 MGHRA, CDR2 YSYEKL. The CDR3 has 16 amino acids. V lost 0 bases and J 0 bases, leaving 9 bases between the germline ends. CDR3 sequence reads: CASSQERQLSNQPQHF. The CDR3 nucleotides are TGCGCCAGCAGCCAAGAACGCCAACTTAGCAATCAGCCCCAGCATTTT.

The chain couples TRBV7-9 to TRBJ2-1; 12 nucleotides align to TRBD2. The CDR3 is 16 residues long. Germline-derived CDR1 and CDR2 are SEHNR and FQNEAQ (reference sequence). Germline trimming cut 1 base from V and 6 bases from J; bases unmatched to any gene: 4. The DNA for the CDR3 is TGTGCCAGCAGCTTAGGGACTAGCGGGGTATTCAATGAGCAGTTCTTC. Translating it yields CASSLGTSGVFNEQFF.

This clone was seen once. The chain joins TRBV19 to TRBJ1-4; 7 bases are shared with TRBD1. Germline assignment: CDR1 LNHDA and CDR2 SQIVND (reference sequence). The CDR3 totals 19 residues. Germline trimming cut 2 bases from V and 5 bases from J; bases unmatched to any gene: 17. The CDR3 spells CASSISKLGQAVFNEKLFF. CDR3 DNA: TGTGCCAGTAGTATAAGTAAGTTAGGACAGGCCGTCTTCAATGAAAAACTGTTTTTT.

This clone was seen a few times. The chain links TRBV11-2 to TRBJ2-7, with 9 bases fitting TRBD1. Germline V gene sequence: CDR1 SGHAT, CDR2 FQNNGV. The CDR3 spans 13 residues. Trimming removed 6 bases from V and 3 bases from J; junction bases left unmatched: 3. The CDR3 sequence is CASSLTGGYEQYF. The CDR3, as DNA: TGTGCCAGCAGTCTGACAGGGGGCTACGAGCAGTACTTC.

The chain carries TRBV5-1 and TRBJ2-5; 7 bases fit TRBD1. The tail of the sequence fits TRBJ2-7 better, so the J call may be wrong. The CDR3 covers 14 residues. Per germline, CDR1 SGHRS and CDR2 YFSETQ. The CDR3 DNA sequence: TGCGCCAGCAGCACGGACAGGTCCCCTGGCGAGCAGTACTTC. Protein product: CASSTDRSPGEQYF.

The chain uses TRBV5-1 and TRBJ2-2; TRBD2 aligns across 8 bases. Losses at the gene ends were 4 bases for V and 2 bases for J; bases not matched to a gene: 7. The CDR3 has 16 amino acids. Germline V gene data show CDR1 as SGHRS and CDR2 as YFSETQ. DNA of the CDR3: TGCGCCAGCAGCCCTTCGGGGGGGCCAAACACCGGGGAGCTGTTTTTT. Its translation is CASSPSGGPNTGELFF.

This clone was seen more than once but under ten times. This rearrangement joins TRBV2 to TRBJ2-5; TRBD2 matches at 9 bases. The CDR3 totals 17 residues. With 4 bases clipped from V and 5 bases from J, the junction kept 14 bases outside the gene matches. Germline lookup yields CDR1 SNHLY and CDR2 FYNNEI. The CDR3 here is CASSGPGGSGGLETQYF. The DNA for the CDR3 is TGTGCCAGCAGTGGCCCTGGGGGTAGCGGGGGCTTGGAGACCCAGTACTTC.

The V call is TRBV7-8, the J call TRBJ2-5; D not resolved. The CDR3 sequence is 17 residues long. Trimming stripped 3 bases from V and 2 bases from J, with 19 bases between. Germline V lookup: CDR1 SGHVS, CDR2 FQNEAQ. Here the CDR3 DNA reads TGTGCCAGCAGCTTTTCCGTAGTAAACCCCCGTCAAGAGACCCAGTACTTC. Encoded protein: CASSFSVVNPRQETQYF. The full variable domain, rest sourced from reference TRBV7-8 and TRBJ2-5, is GAGVSQSPRYKVAKRGQDVALRCDPISGHVSLFWYQQALGQGPEFLTYFQNEAQLDKSGLPSDRFFAERPEGSVSTLKIQRTQQEDSAVYLCASSFSVVNPRQETQYFGPGTRLLVL.

The rearrangement uses TRBV2 and TRBJ2-7, with 8 bases lining up with TRBD2. J lost 2 bases, V lost 4 bases, and 4 bases had no gene match. This CDR3 spans 14 amino acids. Germline CDR1 and CDR2: SNHLY and FYNNEI. For the CDR3, the DNA is TGTGCCAGCAGTGGGATAGCGGGGACCTACGAGCAGTACTTC. It specifies CASSGIAGTYEQYF.

The V gene is TRBV7-9, the J gene TRBJ2-3; the match to TRBD1 covers 9 bases. CDR1 is SEHNR and CDR2 is FQNEAQ in the germline V gene (reference sequence). V trimming: 8 bases; J trimming: 3 bases; junction bases outside the gene matches: 6. This CDR3 is 14 amino acids long. The CDR3: CASDDRGGTDTQYF. The CDR3 nucleotides read TGTGCCAGCGACGACAGGGGGGGAACAGATACGCAGTATTTT.

The chain is built from TRBV5-4 and TRBJ1-2, with 8 positions matching TRBD1. After removal of 1 base from V and 4 bases from J, the junction contained 3 bases not matched to a gene. This CDR3 comprises 14 residues. Germline V CDR1 and CDR2: SGHNT, YYREEE (reference sequence). CDR3 DNA sequence: TGTGCCAGCAGCTTGCAGGGGGCCGGCTATGGCTACACCTTC. Translation gives CASSLQGAGYGYTF.